The source of this T cell receptor (beta chain) is a study of cytomegalovirus exposure and HLA in healthy donors. Findings of the study overall: 164 TCR beta chains were listed as cytomegalovirus-associated.

Germline V gene sequence: CDR1 MDHEN, CDR2 SYDVKM. The CDR3 length is 12 residues. As regards this clone: Antigen: not known. A junction boundary mismatches the germline segment, possibly from a read error.

A multiplex PCR was run with 60 Vbeta primers and 13 Jbeta primers. Only in-frame clones appear in the TCRdb table, and some are missing; sequencing was by immunoSEQ multiplex PCR. This table has 150,000 to 200,000 clones, approximately 80% appearing once. This receptor was taken from a male donor in good health and CMV-seronegative. J is TRBJ1-1 and V is TRBV28; D unclear. Specimen: PBMCs. The CDR3 sequence is CASSLVATAAFF. The CDR3 coding sequence is TGTGCCAGCAGTTTAGTTGCAACTGCAGCTTTCTTT.